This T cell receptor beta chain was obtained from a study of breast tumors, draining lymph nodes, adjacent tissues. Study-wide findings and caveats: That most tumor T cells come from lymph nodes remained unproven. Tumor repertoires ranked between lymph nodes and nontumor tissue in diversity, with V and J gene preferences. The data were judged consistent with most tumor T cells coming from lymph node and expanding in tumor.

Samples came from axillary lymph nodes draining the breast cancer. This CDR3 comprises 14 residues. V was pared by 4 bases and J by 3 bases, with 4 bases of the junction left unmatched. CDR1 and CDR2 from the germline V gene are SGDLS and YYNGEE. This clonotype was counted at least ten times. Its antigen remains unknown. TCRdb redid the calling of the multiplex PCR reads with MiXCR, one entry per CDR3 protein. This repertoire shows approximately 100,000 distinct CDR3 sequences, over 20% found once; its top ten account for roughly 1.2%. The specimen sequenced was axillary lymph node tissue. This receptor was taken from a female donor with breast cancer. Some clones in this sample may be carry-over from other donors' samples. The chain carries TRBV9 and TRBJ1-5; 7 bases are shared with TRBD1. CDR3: CASSSGQVNQPQHF. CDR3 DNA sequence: TGTGCCAGCAGCAGCGGACAGGTCAATCAGCCCCAGCATTTT.